These 17 T cell receptor beta chains were all obtained from the same sample, sequenced in a study of blood T cell repertoires in COVID-19. TCRdb's copy holds only in-frame clones and misses some; the assay was immunoSEQ multiplex PCR. The profile shows under 150,000 clones, roughly four fifths of them singletons. The sequencing input was peripheral blood. The receptor set was obtained from a woman aged 55-70 years with acute or convalescent COVID-19.

This sequence joins TRBV10-3 and TRBJ2-3; TRBD2 aligns across 7 bases. This CDR3 has 15 residues. CDR1 is ENHRY, CDR2 SYGVKD, per germline. V lost 8 bases to trimming and J lost 4 bases; unmatched junction nucleotides: 12. CDR3 nucleotides: TGTGCCATCGGAGGGAGGGAAGGGGCGGCAGATACGCAGTATTTT. Residues: CAIGGREGAADTQYF.

This sequence joins TRBV6-5 and TRBJ2-7; perhaps TRBD1 as D (5 bases). Germline V gene data show CDR1 as MNHEY and CDR2 as SVGAGI. The CDR3 loop spans 13 amino acids. V lost 6 bases to trimming and J lost 4 bases, with 13 bases between them. CDR3 protein: CASSRDSKYEQYF. CDR3 coding DNA: TGTGCCAGCAGCCGCGACAGTAAATACGAGCAGTACTTC.

J is TRBJ1-5 and V is TRBV9; tentatively, D is TRBD1 (5 bases). CDR3 length: 15 amino acids. The V end lost 2 bases, the J end lost 10 bases, and 19 bases lay between the germline ends. Germline-derived CDR1 and CDR2 are SGDLS and YYNGEE. CDR3 in amino acids: CASSVGPGTFEPQHF. In DNA form, the CDR3 reads TGTGCCAGCAGCGTGGGGCCCGGAACTTTCGAACCCCAGCATTTT.

J is TRBJ1-5 and V is TRBV30; 11 positions match TRBD1. V was clipped by 0 bases and J by 0 bases; unmatched bases: 13. CDR3 length equals 20 residues. Germline V gene data show CDR1 as GTSNPN and CDR2 as SVGIG (reference sequence). This CDR3 reads CAWSVRRGTGGLYSNQPQHF. CDR3 nucleotide sequence: TGTGCCTGGAGTGTACGTAGGGGGACAGGGGGACTATATAGCAATCAGCCCCAGCATTTT. Using reference TRBV30 and TRBJ1-5 for the parts outside the CDR3, the full variable domain is SQTIHQWPATLVQPVGSPLSLECTVEGTSNPNLYWYRQAAGRGLQLLFYSVGIGQISSEVPQNLSASRPQDRQFILSSKKLLLSDSGFYLCAWSVRRGTGGLYSNQPQHFGDGTRLSIL.

The chain combines TRBV28 with TRBJ1-2; TRBD1 is a possible D gene (6 bases). Germline V lookup: CDR1 MDHEN, CDR2 SYDVKM. The V gene lost 3 bases and the J gene lost 0 bases, with 14 bases spanning the gap. The CDR3 is 16 residues long. CDR3 bases: TGTGCCAGCAGTTTCGACAGGCCCCGGCCTAACTATGGCTACACCTTC. Protein product: CASSFDRPRPNYGYTF.

The chain has TRBV6-4 and TRBJ1-2; 7 nucleotides match TRBD1. J gave up 4 bases and V 2 bases, and 1 base lay outside the gene matches. CDR3 size: 13 residues. Germline V gene data show CDR1 as MRHNA and CDR2 as SNTAGT. The DNA for the CDR3 is TGTGCCAGCAGTGACGGGGACAGCTATGGCTACACCTTC. Amino acid sequence: CASSDGDSYGYTF.

This rearrangement joins TRBV20-1 to TRBJ2-3, with D hard to call. The CDR3 covers 12 residues. Germline CDR1 DFQATT, CDR2 SNEGSKA (reference sequence). Between the trimmed V and J ends, which lost 3 bases and 4 bases, there was a span of 8 bases. CDR3 protein: CSASLPADTQYF. CDR3 bases: TGCAGTGCTAGTTTACCGGCAGATACGCAGTATTTT.

The chain combines TRBV15 with TRBJ2-7, with 8 bases lining up with TRBD2. This CDR3 is 16 amino acids long. The V gene's germline CDR1 is LNHNV and CDR2 YYDKDF (reference sequence). V dropped 5 bases and J dropped 3; count of bases not matched to a gene: 12. CDR3: CATSSYSGDTGYEQYF. In DNA, the CDR3 is TGTGCCACCAGCTCTTATAGCGGGGACACAGGCTACGAGCAGTACTTC.

The chain combines TRBV30 with TRBJ2-2; a possible D gene is TRBD2 (6 bases). Germline-derived CDR1 and CDR2 are GTSNPN and SVGIG (reference sequence). Deletions cut 3 bases from V and 0 bases from J, with 11 bases between. The CDR3 consists of 15 residues. CDR3 sequence (DNA): TGTGCCTGGAGACCGGGGGATACGAACACCGGGGAGCTGTTTTTT. Amino acids: CAWRPGDTNTGELFF.

V usage is TRBV6-5 and J usage is TRBJ2-1, with 8 nucleotides matching TRBD1. The CDR3 runs 15 residues. Per the germline V gene, CDR1 is MNHEY and CDR2 is SVGAGI. The V segment lost 6 bases and the J segment 1 base; nucleotides outside the gene matches: 5. Written as DNA, the CDR3 is TGTGCCAGCAGCCGGAGACAGGGGTCCTACAATGAGCAGTTCTTC. Protein: CASSRRQGSYNEQFF.

Here the CDR3 DNA reads TGCAGCGCCGGCGGGGGGGGTAGGCTCAATGAGCAGTTCTTC. Encoded protein: CSAGGGGRLNEQFF. The chain has TRBV29-1 and TRBJ2-1; 9 bases fit TRBD2. The CDR3 totals 14 residues. Trimming removed 7 bases from V and 6 bases from J; junction bases left unmatched: 10. Germline lookup yields CDR1 SQVTM and CDR2 ANQGSEA.

V and J are TRBV7-2 and TRBJ2-7; TRBD2 agrees at 9 bases. The CDR3 is 17 amino acids. The V segment lost 1 base and the J segment 3 bases; nucleotides outside the gene matches: 10. Germline lookup yields CDR1 SGHTA and CDR2 FQGNSA. The CDR3 protein is CASSLGVTSGGGYEQYF. The CDR3 DNA follows: TGTGCCAGCAGCTTAGGAGTGACTAGCGGAGGGGGCTACGAGCAGTACTTC.

This clone was counted a single time. This sequence joins TRBV29-1 and TRBJ2-1; TRBD2 agrees at 9 bases. Germline V lookup: CDR1 SQVTM, CDR2 ANQGSEA. The V segment lost 4 bases and the J segment 6 bases; nucleotides outside the gene matches: 10. The CDR3 consists of 15 residues. The CDR3 region is CSVVEGGRAGNEQFF. The CDR3 DNA reads as TGCAGCGTTGTGGAGGGCGGGAGGGCCGGCAATGAGCAGTTCTTC.

The chain has TRBV28 and TRBJ1-5, with TRBD1 matching over 8 bases. The germline V gene encodes CDR1 MDHEN and CDR2 SYDVKM. CDR3 size: 17 residues. The junction had 6 bases not matched to a gene; V was cut back by 2 bases and J by 0 bases. The CDR3 reads CASSLRTGGYSNQPQHF. The CDR3 DNA reads TGTGCCAGCAGTTTAAGAACAGGGGGATATAGCAATCAGCCCCAGCATTTT.

This sequence joins TRBV28 and TRBJ1-2; D is undetermined. The CDR3 covers 12 residues. Trimming left V 4 bases short and J 2 bases short, with 5 bases between. Germline values: CDR1 MDHEN, CDR2 SYDVKM. The CDR3: CASSSLNYGYTF. The DNA for the CDR3 is TGTGCCAGCAGTTCCCTAAACTATGGCTACACCTTC.

This rearrangement joins TRBV9 to TRBJ2-1, with 7 positions matching TRBD2. CDR1 and CDR2 (germline): SGDLS, YYNGEE. V lost 3 bases to trimming and J lost 0 bases; unmatched junction nucleotides: 6. The CDR3 loop spans 16 amino acids. Here the CDR3 reads CASSEEGGSSYNEQFF. For the CDR3, the DNA is TGTGCCAGCAGCGAGGAGGGCGGGAGCTCCTACAATGAGCAGTTCTTC. Looking up the rest from reference TRBV9 and TRBJ2-1 gives the full variable domain: DSGVTQTPKHLITATGQRVTLRCSPRSGDLSVYWYQQSLDQGLQFLIQYYNGEERAKGNILERFSAQQFPDLHSELNLSSLELGDSALYFCASSEEGGSSYNEQFFGPGTRLTVL.

The chain combines TRBV21-1 with TRBJ2-1; the D call of TRBD1 is as the table states it, not checked on the DNA. TRBV21-1 is a pseudogene locus. This CDR3 has 18 residues. In nucleotides, the CDR3 is TGTGCCAGCAGCCTAAAGGGGGCCTGCGGGGACTCCTACAATGAGCAGTTCTTC. This gives the protein CASSLKGACGDSYNEQFF.